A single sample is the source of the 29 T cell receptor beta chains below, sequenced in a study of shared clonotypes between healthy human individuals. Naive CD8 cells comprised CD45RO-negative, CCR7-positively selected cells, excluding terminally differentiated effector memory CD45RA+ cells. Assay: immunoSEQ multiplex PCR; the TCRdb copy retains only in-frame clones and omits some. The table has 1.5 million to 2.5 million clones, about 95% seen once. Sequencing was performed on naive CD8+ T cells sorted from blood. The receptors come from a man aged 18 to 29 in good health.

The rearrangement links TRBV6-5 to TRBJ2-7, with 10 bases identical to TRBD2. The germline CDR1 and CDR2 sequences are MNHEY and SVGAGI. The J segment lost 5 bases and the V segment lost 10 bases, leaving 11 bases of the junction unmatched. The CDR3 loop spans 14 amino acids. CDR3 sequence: CATHPLAGVDEQYF. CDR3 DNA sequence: TGTGCCACCCACCCCCTAGCGGGAGTCGACGAGCAGTACTTC.

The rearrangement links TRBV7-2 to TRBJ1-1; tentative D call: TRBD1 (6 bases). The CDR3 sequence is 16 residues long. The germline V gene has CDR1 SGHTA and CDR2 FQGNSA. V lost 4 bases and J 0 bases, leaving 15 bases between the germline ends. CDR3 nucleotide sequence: TGTGCCAGCAGCTCCCAAGTCTGGGGGCTGAACACTGAAGCTTTCTTT. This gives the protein CASSSQVWGLNTEAFF.

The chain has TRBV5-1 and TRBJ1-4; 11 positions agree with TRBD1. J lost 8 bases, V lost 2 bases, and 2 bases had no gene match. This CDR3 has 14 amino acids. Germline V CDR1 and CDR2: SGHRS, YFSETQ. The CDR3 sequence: CASSFGTGGEKLFF. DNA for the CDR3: TGCGCCAGCAGCTTTGGGACAGGGGGAGAAAAACTGTTTTTT.

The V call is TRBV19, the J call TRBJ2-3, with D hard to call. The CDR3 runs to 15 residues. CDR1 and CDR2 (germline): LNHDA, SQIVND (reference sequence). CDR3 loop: CATVDTRSSTDTQYF. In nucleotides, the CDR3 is TGTGCGACGGTTGACACCCGCTCTAGCACAGATACGCAGTATTTT.

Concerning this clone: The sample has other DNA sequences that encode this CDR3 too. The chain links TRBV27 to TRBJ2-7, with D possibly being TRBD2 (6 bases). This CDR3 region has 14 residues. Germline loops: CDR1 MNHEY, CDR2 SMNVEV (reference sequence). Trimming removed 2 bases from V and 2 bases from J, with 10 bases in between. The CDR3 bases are TGTGCCAGCAGTTTAGGAGGGTCCGCCTACGAGCAGTACTTC. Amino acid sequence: CASSLGGSAYEQYF.

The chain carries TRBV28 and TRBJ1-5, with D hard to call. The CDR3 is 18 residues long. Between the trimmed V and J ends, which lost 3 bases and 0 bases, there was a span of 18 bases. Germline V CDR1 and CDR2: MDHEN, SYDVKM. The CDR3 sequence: CASSFFGHESFSNQPQHF. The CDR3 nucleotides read TGTGCCAGCAGTTTCTTTGGGCACGAGTCTTTTAGCAATCAGCCCCAGCATTTT.

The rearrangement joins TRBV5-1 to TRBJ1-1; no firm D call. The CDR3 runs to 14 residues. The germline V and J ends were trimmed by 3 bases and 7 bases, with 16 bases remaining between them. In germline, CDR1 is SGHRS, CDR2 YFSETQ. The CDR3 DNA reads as TGCGCCAGCAGCTATCGAGGCCAGGACCTTGAAGCTTTCTTT. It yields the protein CASSYRGQDLEAFF.

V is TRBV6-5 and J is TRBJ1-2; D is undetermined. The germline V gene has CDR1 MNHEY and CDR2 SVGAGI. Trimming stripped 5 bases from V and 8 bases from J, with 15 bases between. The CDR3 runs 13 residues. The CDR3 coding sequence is TGTGCCAGCAGTCCCGGAGGCTTAAGCGGCTACACCTTC. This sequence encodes CASSPGGLSGYTF.

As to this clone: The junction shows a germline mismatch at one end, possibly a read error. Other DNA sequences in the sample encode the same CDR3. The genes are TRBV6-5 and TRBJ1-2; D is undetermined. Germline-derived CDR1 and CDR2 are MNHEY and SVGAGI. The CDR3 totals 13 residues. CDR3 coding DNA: TGTGCCAGCGGATCGGGCCGCTACTACGGCTACACCTTC. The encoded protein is CASGSGRYYGYTF.

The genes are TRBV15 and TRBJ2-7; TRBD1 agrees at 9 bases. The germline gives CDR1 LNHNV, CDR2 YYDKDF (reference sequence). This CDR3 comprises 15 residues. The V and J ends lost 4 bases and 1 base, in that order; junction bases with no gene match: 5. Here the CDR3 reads CATSTGTGPSYEQYF. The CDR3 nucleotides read TGTGCCACCAGCACGGGGACAGGGCCGTCCTACGAGCAGTACTTC.

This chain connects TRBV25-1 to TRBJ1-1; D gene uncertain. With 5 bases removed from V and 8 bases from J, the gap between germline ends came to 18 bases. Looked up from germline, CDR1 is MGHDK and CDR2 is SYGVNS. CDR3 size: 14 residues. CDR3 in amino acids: CASSFSAPGREAFF. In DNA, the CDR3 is TGTGCCAGCAGTTTTTCCGCCCCGGGCAGGGAAGCTTTCTTT.

The CDR3 bases are TGTGCCAGCAGAGGGGAGGATTGGACCGGGGAGCTGTTTTTT. Translating it yields CASRGEDWTGELFF. The genes are TRBV7-2 and TRBJ2-2; D perhaps matches TRBD2 (6 bases). CDR3 length equals 14 residues. Germline V gene data show CDR1 as SGHTA and CDR2 as FQGNSA. V was shortened by 6 bases and J by 5 bases, with 13 bases between the two germline ends.

This CDR3 is CASSTPGQNFYEQYF. The CDR3 bases are TGTGCCAGCAGTACCCCAGGACAGAACTTCTACGAGCAGTACTTC. This chain joins TRBV27 and TRBJ2-7; weak D call: TRBD1 (6 bases). Deletions cut 5 bases from V and 3 bases from J, with 17 bases between. This CDR3 has 15 amino acids. Germline CDR1 reads MNHEY; CDR2 reads SMNVEV (reference sequence).

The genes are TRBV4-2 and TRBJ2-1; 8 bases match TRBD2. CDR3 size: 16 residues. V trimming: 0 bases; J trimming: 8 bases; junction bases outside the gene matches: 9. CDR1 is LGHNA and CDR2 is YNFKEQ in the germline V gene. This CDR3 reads CASSQEGLVLLDEQFF. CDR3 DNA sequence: TGTGCCAGCAGCCAAGAGGGACTAGTCCTTTTGGATGAGCAGTTCTTC.

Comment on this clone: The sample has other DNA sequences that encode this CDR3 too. The DNA of the CDR3 is TGTGCCAGCAGTTACGGGGGGCGGTACGAGCAGTACTTC. Translating it yields CASSYGGRYEQYF. The V and J genes are TRBV6-5 and TRBJ2-7, with D perhaps matching TRBD1 or TRBD2 (6 bases each). CDR3 length equals 13 residues. V lost 2 bases, J lost 4 bases, and 9 bases lay in between. Germline loops: CDR1 MNHEY, CDR2 SVGAGI.

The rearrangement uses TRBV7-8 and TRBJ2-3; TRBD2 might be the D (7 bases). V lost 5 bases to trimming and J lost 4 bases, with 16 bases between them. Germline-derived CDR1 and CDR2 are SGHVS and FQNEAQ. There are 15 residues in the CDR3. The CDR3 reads CASSHGEGGADTQYF. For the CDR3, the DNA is TGTGCCAGCAGCCACGGGGAAGGGGGGGCAGATACGCAGTATTTT. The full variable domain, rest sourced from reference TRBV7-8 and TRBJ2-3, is GAGVSQSPRYKVAKRGQDVALRCDPISGHVSLFWYQQALGQGPEFLTYFQNEAQLDKSGLPSDRFFAERPEGSVSTLKIQRTQQEDSAVYLCASSHGEGGADTQYFGPGTRLTVL.

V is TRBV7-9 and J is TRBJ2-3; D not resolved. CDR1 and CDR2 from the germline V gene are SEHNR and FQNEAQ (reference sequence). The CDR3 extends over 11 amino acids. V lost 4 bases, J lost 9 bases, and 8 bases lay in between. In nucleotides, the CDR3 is TGTGCCAGCAGCTCCACGCCAACGCAGTATTTT. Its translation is CASSSTPTQYF.

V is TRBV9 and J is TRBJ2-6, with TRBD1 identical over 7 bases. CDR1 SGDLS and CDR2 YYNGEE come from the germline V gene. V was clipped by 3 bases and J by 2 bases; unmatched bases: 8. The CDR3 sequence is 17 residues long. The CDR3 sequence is CASSAPIDRAGANVLTF. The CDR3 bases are TGTGCCAGCAGCGCCCCAATTGACAGGGCTGGGGCCAACGTCCTGACTTTC.

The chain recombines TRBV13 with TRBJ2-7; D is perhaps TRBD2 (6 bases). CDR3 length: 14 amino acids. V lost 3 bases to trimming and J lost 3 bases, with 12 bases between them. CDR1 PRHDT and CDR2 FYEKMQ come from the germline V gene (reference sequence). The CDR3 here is CASSLSGFDYEQYF. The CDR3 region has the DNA TGTGCCAGCAGCTTGAGCGGGTTTGACTACGAGCAGTACTTC.

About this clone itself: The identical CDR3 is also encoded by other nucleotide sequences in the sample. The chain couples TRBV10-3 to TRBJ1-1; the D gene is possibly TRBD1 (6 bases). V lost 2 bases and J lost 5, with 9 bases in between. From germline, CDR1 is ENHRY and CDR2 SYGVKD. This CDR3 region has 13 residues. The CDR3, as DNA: TGTGCCATCAGTGAGGGGAGGGGGACTGAAGCTTTCTTT. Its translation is CAISEGRGTEAFF.

The CDR3 sequence: CASSLGAEGPSTDTQYF. The CDR3 DNA reads as TGTGCCAGCAGCTTAGGGGCGGAGGGACCCAGCACAGATACGCAGTATTTT. V gene TRBV7-9 combines with J gene TRBJ2-3; a weak D match, TRBD2 (6 bases). The CDR3 loop spans 17 amino acids. The V gene lost 1 base and the J gene lost 0 bases, with 14 bases spanning the gap. Germline CDR1 is SEHNR and CDR2 is FQNEAQ (reference sequence).

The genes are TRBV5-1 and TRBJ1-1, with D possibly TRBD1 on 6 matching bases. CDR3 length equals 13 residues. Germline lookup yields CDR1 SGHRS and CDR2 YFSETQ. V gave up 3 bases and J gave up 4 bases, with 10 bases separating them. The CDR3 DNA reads TGCGCCAGCAGCTGGGACATCACCACTGAAGCTTTCTTT. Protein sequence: CASSWDITTEAFF.

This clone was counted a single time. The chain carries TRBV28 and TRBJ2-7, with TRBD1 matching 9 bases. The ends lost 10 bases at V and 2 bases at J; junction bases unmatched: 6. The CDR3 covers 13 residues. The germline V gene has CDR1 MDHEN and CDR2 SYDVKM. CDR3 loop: CATTGTGTYEQYF. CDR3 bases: TGTGCCACAACCGGGACAGGGACCTACGAGCAGTACTTC.

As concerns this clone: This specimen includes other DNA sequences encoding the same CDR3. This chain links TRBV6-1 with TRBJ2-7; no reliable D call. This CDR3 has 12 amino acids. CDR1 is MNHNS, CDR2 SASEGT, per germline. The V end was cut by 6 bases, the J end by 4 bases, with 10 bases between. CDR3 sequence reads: CASSEILYEQYF. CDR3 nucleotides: TGTGCCAGCAGCGAGATCCTGTACGAGCAGTACTTC.

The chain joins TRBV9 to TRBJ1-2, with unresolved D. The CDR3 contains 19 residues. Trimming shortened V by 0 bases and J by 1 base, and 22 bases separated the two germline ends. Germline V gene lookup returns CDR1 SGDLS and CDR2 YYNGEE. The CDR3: CASSVAVTRPGVDNYGYTF. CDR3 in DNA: TGTGCCAGCAGCGTAGCGGTGACGCGACCGGGCGTCGATAACTATGGCTACACCTTC.

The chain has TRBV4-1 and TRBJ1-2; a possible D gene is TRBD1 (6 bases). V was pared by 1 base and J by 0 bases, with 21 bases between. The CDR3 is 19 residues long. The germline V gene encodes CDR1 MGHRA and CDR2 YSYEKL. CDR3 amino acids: CASSQVNWVRTDTNYGYTF. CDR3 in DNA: TGCGCCAGCAGCCAAGTTAATTGGGTTCGGACAGACACTAACTATGGCTACACCTTC.

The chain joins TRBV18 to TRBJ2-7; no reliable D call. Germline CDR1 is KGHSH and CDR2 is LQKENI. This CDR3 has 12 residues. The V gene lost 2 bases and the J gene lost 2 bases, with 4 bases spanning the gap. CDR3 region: CASSPSAYEQYF. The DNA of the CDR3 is TGTGCCAGCTCACCAAGCGCCTACGAGCAGTACTTC.

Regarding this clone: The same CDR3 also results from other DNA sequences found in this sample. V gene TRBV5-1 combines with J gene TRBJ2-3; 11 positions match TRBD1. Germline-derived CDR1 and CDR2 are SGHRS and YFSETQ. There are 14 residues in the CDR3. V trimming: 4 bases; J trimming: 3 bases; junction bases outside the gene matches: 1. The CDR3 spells CASSGTGGTDTQYF. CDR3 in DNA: TGCGCCAGCAGCGGGACAGGGGGGACAGATACGCAGTATTTT.

The CDR3 spells CASGLYSGETQYF. In nucleotides, the CDR3 is TGTGCTAGTGGTTTGTACTCGGGGGAGACCCAGTACTTC. The chain joins TRBV12-5 to TRBJ2-5; possible D gene TRBD2, 5 bases. The V and J ends lost 2 bases and 5 bases respectively, with 9 bases between them. The CDR3 consists of 13 residues. Per the germline V gene, CDR1 is LGHNT and CDR2 is FRNRAP. The complete variable domain, with remaining parts taken from reference TRBV12-5 and TRBJ2-5, reads DARVTQTPRHKVTEMGQEVTMRCQPILGHNTVFWYRQTMMQGLELLAYFRNRAPLDDSGMPKDRFSAEMPDATLATLKIQPSEPRDSAVYFCASGLYSGETQYFGPGTRLLVL.